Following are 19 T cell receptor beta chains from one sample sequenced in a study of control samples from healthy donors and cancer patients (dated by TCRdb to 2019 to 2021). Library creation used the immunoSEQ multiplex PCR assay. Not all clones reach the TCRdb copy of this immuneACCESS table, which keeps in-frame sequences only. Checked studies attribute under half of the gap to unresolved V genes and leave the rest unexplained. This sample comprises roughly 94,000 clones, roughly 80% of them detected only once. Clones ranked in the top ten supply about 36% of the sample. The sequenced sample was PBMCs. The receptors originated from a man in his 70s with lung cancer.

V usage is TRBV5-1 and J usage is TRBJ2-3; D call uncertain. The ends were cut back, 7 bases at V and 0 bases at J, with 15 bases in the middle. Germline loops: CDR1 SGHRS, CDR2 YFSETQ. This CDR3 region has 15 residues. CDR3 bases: TGCGCCAGCCGCCAGAACCTGGGTAGCACAGATACGCAGTATTTT. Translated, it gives CASRQNLGSTDTQYF.

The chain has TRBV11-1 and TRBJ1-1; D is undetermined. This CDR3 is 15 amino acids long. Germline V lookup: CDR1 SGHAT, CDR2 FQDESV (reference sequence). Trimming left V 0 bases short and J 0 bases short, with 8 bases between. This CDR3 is CASSLAPSLNTEAFF. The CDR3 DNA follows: TGTGCCAGCAGCTTAGCCCCCAGTTTGAACACTGAAGCTTTCTTT.

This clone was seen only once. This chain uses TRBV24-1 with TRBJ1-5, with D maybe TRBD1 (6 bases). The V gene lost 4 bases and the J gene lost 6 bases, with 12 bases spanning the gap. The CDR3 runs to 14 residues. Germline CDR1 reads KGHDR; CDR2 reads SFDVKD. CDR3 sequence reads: CATSEPGAAQPQHF. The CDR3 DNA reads TGTGCCACCAGTGAACCAGGGGCCGCTCAGCCCCAGCATTTT.

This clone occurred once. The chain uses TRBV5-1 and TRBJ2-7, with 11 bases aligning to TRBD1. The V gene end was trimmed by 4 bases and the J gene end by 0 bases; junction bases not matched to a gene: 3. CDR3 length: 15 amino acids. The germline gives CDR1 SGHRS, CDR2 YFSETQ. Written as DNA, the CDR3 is TGCGCCAGCAGCCCAGGGACAGGGGGCTCCTACGAGCAGTACTTC. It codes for CASSPGTGGSYEQYF.

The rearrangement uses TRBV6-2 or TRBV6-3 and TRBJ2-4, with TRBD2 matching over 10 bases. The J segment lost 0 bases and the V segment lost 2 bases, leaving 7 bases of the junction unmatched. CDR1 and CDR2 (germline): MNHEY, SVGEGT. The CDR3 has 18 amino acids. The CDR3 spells CASSYEIAGGVAKNIQYF. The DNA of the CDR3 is TGTGCCAGCAGTTACGAGATAGCGGGGGGTGTAGCCAAAAACATTCAGTACTTC.

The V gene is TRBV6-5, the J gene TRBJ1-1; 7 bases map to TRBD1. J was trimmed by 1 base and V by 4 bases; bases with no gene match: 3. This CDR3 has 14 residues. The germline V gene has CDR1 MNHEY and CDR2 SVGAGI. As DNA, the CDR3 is TGTGCCAGCAGTTTACAGGGGAAGAACACTGAAGCTTTCTTT. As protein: CASSLQGKNTEAFF.

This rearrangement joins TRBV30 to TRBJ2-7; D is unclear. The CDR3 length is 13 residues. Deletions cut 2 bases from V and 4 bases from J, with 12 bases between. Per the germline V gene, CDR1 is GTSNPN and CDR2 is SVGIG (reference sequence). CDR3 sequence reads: CAWSSDLSYEQYF. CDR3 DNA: TGTGCCTGGAGTTCGGACCTTTCTTACGAGCAGTACTTC.

CDR3 sequence (DNA): TGTGCCAGCAGTACCCGAGGACAGGGGCTCTATGGCTACACCTTC. Translating it yields CASSTRGQGLYGYTF. The V call is TRBV28, the J call TRBJ1-2, with 9 positions matching TRBD1. The CDR3 length is 15 residues. Germline V gives CDR1 MDHEN, CDR2 SYDVKM. V lost 5 bases to trimming and J lost 4 bases; unmatched junction nucleotides: 8.

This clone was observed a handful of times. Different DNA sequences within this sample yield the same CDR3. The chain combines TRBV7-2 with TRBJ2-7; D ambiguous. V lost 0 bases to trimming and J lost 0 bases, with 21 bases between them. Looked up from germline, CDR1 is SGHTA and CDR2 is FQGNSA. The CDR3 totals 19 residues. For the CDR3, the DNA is TGTGCCAGCAGCTTAGCCCTCTTCCACAGAACCAACAGCTCCTACGAGCAGTACTTC. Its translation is CASSLALFHRTNSSYEQYF.

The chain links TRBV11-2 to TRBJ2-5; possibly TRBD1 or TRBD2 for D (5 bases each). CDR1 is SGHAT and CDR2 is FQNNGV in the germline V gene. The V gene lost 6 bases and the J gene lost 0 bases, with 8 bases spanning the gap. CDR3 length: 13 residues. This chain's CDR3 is CASSLGHQETQYF. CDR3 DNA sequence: TGTGCCAGCAGTTTGGGACACCAAGAGACCCAGTACTTC.

CDR3 protein: CASSQDPRGLYNEQFF. In DNA form, the CDR3 reads TGCGCCAGCAGCCAAGATCCGCGGGGCCTCTACAATGAGCAGTTCTTC. This sequence joins TRBV4-1 and TRBJ2-1; D possibly corresponds to TRBD2 (6 bases). V was pared by 0 bases and J by 3 bases, with 12 bases between. CDR3 length equals 16 residues. CDR1 MGHRA and CDR2 YSYEKL come from the germline V gene.

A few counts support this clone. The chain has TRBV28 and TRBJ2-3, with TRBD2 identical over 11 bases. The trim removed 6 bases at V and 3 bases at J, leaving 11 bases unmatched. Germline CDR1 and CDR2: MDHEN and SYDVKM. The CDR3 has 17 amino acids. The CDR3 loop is CASSPLSGGVNTDTQYF. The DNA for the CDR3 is TGTGCCAGCAGCCCCCTTAGCGGGGGGGTGAATACAGATACGCAGTATTTT.

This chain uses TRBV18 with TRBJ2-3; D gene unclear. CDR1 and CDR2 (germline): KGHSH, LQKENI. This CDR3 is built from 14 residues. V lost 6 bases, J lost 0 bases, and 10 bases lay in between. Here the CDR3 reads CASSRQPSTDTQYF. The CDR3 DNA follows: TGTGCCAGCTCGAGGCAGCCTAGCACAGATACGCAGTATTTT.

The CDR3 loop reads CASNSQGLGSEKLFF. DNA of the CDR3: TGTGCCAGTAACTCACAGGGTTTAGGCTCTGAAAAACTGTTTTTT. The chain uses TRBV19 and TRBJ1-4; D might be TRBD1 (6 bases). This CDR3 comprises 15 residues. Germline V gene sequence: CDR1 LNHDA, CDR2 SQIVND (reference sequence). V was clipped by 7 bases and J by 7 bases, with 19 bases between them. Filled out from reference TRBV19 and TRBJ1-4, the complete variable domain reads DGGITQSPKYLFRKEGQNVTLSCEQNLNHDAMYWYRQDPGQGLRLIYYSQIVNDFQKGDIAEGYSVSREKKESFPLTVTSAQKNPTAFYLCASNSQGLGSEKLFFGSGTQLSVL.

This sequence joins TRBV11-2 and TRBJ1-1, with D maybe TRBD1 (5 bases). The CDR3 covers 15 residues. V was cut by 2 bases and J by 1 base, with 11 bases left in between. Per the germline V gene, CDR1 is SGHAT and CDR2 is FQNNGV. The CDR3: CASSLPQGENTEAFF. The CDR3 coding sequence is TGTGCCAGCAGCTTACCCCAGGGTGAGAACACTGAAGCTTTCTTT.

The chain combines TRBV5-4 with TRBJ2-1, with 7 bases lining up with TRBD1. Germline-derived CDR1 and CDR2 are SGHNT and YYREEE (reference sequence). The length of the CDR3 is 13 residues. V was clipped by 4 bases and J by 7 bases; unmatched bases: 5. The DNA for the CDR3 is TGTGCCAGCAGCGCCTCGACAGGGAATGAGCAGTTCTTC. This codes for CASSASTGNEQFF. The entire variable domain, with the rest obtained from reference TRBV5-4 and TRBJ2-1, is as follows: ETGVTQSPTHLIKTRGQQVTLRCSSQSGHNTVSWYQQALGQGPQFIFQYYREEENGRGNFPPRFSGLQFPNYSSELNVNALELDDSALYLCASSASTGNEQFFGPGTRLTVL.

The CDR3 DNA sequence: TGTGCCTGGGACACAGGATCCCCTGAGCAGTTCTTC. Translated: CAWDTGSPEQFF. This chain uses TRBV30 with TRBJ2-1; possibly TRBD1 for D (5 bases). Germline CDR1 and CDR2: GTSNPN and SVGIG (reference sequence). This CDR3 region has 12 residues. V shed 5 bases and J shed 9 bases, with 14 bases lying between them.

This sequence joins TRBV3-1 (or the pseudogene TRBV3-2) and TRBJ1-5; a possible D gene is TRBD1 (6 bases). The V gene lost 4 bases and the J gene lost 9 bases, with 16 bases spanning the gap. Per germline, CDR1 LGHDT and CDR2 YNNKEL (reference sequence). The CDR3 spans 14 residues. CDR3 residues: CASSPDSHPGPQHF. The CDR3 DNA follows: TGTGCCAGCAGCCCGGACAGTCACCCGGGGCCCCAGCATTTT.

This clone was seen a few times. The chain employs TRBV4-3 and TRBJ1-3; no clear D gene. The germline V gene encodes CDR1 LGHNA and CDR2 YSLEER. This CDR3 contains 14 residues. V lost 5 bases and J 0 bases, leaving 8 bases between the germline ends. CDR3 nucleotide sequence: TGCGCCAGCAGCTACTCCTTCTCTGGAAACACCATATATTTT. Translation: CASSYSFSGNTIYF.